This T cell receptor beta chain was identified during a study of neurological immune-mediated disorders. Looking at the study overall: Disease course was recorded as relapsing-remitting for around 31 and secondary progressive for about 9% of the roughly 35 multiple sclerosis patients.

The study built unsorted libraries from 2 million PBMCs kept at -80 C. CDR3 size: 12 residues. V gave up 4 bases and J gave up 3 bases, with 5 bases separating them. This clonotype was observed at least ten times. TCRdb recomputed calls from the 5' RACE reads with MiXCR, one row per CDR3 protein. Of 55,000 to 80,000 distinct CDR3 sequences listed, 4% to 6% are singletons. The J gene is TRBJ2-3, the V gene TRBV12-3 or TRBV12-4; D unclear. The sequence came from a woman aged 45-60 years with multiple sclerosis. Source material: PBMCs. The CDR3 DNA is TGTGCCAGCAGTTCGATGACAGATACGCAGTATTTT. Translation gives CASSSMTDTQYF.